This TCR beta chain was sequenced during a study of blood T cells in healthy people across ages. This clonotype was counted a few times. The second PCR ran roughly 7 to 11 cycles with a sample-barcoded 5' primer and J-beta primers. TCRdb recomputed calls from the 5' RACE reads with MiXCR, one row per CDR3 protein. The table lists some 880,000 distinct CDR3 sequences, around 34% of them singletons, with about an eighth in the top ten. The CDR3 spans 16 residues. Trimming removed 3 bases at V and 1 base at J, with 15 bases between. Per germline, CDR1 SEHNR and CDR2 FQNEAQ (reference sequence). The sequenced material came from blood. The rearrangement uses TRBV7-9 and TRBJ1-1; a possible D gene is TRBD1 (5 bases). The receptor was derived from a man aged 18 to 35 in good health. In DNA form, the CDR3 reads TGTGCCAGCAGCTTTGTCTCGGGGGAGCCGAACACTGAAGCTTTCTTT. This translates into CASSFVSGEPNTEAFF.